These 19 T cell receptor beta chains originate from one sample sequenced in a study of shared clonotypes between healthy human individuals. Libraries were prepared by immunoSEQ multiplex PCR; TCRdb keeps only in-frame clonotypes and omits some of them. Found here are roughly 2.4 million clones, under 97% of them singletons; the top ten hold 0.1% to 0.15%. Sequencing input: naive CD4+ T cells sorted from blood. The subset here: CD45RA+ positively selected. These receptor sequences come from a man in his late teens or twenties in good health.

V is TRBV6-4 and J is TRBJ2-3; unclear D gene. The CDR3 consists of 15 residues. CDR1 and CDR2 from the germline V gene are MRHNA and SNTAGT. Trimming pared 7 bases from V and 0 bases from J, leaving 14 bases between. The CDR3 nucleotides read TGTGCCAGCATTCGACCGGAAAGGAGCACAGATACGCAGTATTTT. Encoded protein: CASIRPERSTDTQYF.

The chain joins TRBV6-6 to TRBJ2-7, with D hard to call. Trimming took 2 bases from V and 0 from J, leaving 11 bases between them. The CDR3 length is 15 residues. The germline gives CDR1 MNHNY, CDR2 SVGAGI (reference sequence). The DNA of the CDR3 is TGTGCCAGCAGTTACGCGGCAGCCGTCTCCTACGAGCAGTACTTC. Translation gives CASSYAAAVSYEQYF.

This clone has a single count. The chain combines TRBV4-1 with TRBJ1-2; D remains ambiguous. Looked up from germline, CDR1 is MGHRA and CDR2 is YSYEKL. Trimming pared 3 bases from V and 3 bases from J, leaving 17 bases between. The CDR3 has 16 residues. This CDR3 reads CASSHPPRQYDYGYTF. Written as DNA, the CDR3 is TGCGCCAGCAGCCACCCCCCACGGCAGTATGACTATGGCTACACCTTC.

The V gene is TRBV19, the J gene TRBJ1-6, with a weak D call TRBD1 (5 bases). Trimming took 9 bases from V and 9 from J, leaving 21 bases between them. CDR3 size: 15 residues. The germline CDR1 and CDR2 sequences are LNHDA and SQIVND (reference sequence). CDR3 nucleotides: TGTGCCAGCCGAACGGGATCAGGGATCGGTTCACCCCTCCACTTT. Residues: CASRTGSGIGSPLHF.

This clone was seen only once. The J gene is TRBJ2-7, the V gene TRBV6-5, with D unresolved. Germline V gene data show CDR1 as MNHEY and CDR2 as SVGAGI. This CDR3 spans 13 amino acids. Trimming pared 2 bases from V and 1 base from J, leaving 6 bases between. CDR3 in DNA: TGTGCCAGCAGTTACGAGGCATCCTACGAGCAGTACTTC. Translation: CASSYEASYEQYF.

The chain uses TRBV5-4 and TRBJ1-2; TRBD1 matches 11 bases. Germline assignment: CDR1 SGHNT and CDR2 YYREEE (reference sequence). V lost 4 bases and J lost 0; bases outside the gene matches: 11. This CDR3 has 18 residues. The CDR3 DNA is TGTGCCAGCAGCCTGGCAAGGACAGGGGGCGCATCTAACTATGGCTACACCTTC. This sequence encodes CASSLARTGGASNYGYTF. The variable domain in full, with the rest retrieved from reference TRBV5-4 and TRBJ1-2, is ETGVTQSPTHLIKTRGQQVTLRCSSQSGHNTVSWYQQALGQGPQFIFQYYREEENGRGNFPPRFSGLQFPNYSSELNVNALELDDSALYLCASSLARTGGASNYGYTFGSGTRLTVV.

The V call is TRBV12-5, the J call TRBJ2-5; D not certain. The V gene's germline CDR1 is LGHNT and CDR2 FRNRAP. Trimming took off 6 bases at V and 4 bases at J, with 18 bases between the two ends. This CDR3 has 15 amino acids. The CDR3 DNA follows: TGTGCTAGTGGCCCGGGTCGGTCAGTGGGAGAGACCCAGTACTTC. Amino acid sequence: CASGPGRSVGETQYF.

Of note for this clone: Different DNA sequences within this sample yield the same CDR3. The chain uses TRBV7-9 and TRBJ1-2, with a tentative D call TRBD1 (5 bases). Per the germline V gene, CDR1 is SEHNR and CDR2 is FQNEAQ (reference sequence). This CDR3 region has 13 residues. Trimming took off 5 bases at V and 4 bases at J, with 11 bases between the two ends. CDR3 sequence reads: CASSPGTVYGYTF. In nucleotides, the CDR3 is TGTGCCAGCAGCCCCGGGACGGTCTATGGCTACACCTTC.

This clone was found a few times. The same CDR3 also results from other DNA sequences found in this sample. The rearrangement uses TRBV30 and TRBJ2-1; TRBD2 matches 7 bases. Germline CDR1 GTSNPN, CDR2 SVGIG (reference sequence). The J segment lost 2 bases and the V segment lost 0 bases, leaving 4 bases of the junction unmatched. This CDR3 has 15 amino acids. CDR3 residues: CAWSVRSGTYNEQFF. The CDR3 bases are TGTGCCTGGAGTGTACGGAGCGGGACCTACAATGAGCAGTTCTTC.

V and J are TRBV11-2 and TRBJ2-1; no firm D call. V lost 2 bases and J 11 bases, leaving 10 bases between the germline ends. The CDR3 covers 12 residues. From germline, CDR1 is SGHAT and CDR2 FQNNGV. For the CDR3, the DNA is TGTGCCAGCAGCTTAACCCTTGGGAAGCAGTTCTTC. Translation: CASSLTLGKQFF.

Turning to this clone: At one end, the junction sequence differs from germline, possibly due to a read error. This chain connects TRBV7-7 to TRBJ2-1; D possibly corresponds to TRBD2 (7 bases). The CDR3 runs to 15 residues. Germline loops: CDR1 SSHAT, CDR2 FNYEAQ (reference sequence). Written as DNA, the CDR3 is TGTGCTAGCAGCTTGGGGGGGCTAGGTGGCAATGAGCAGTTCTTC. This gives the protein CASSLGGLGGNEQFF.

The chain has TRBV14 and TRBJ2-1; tentatively, D is TRBD1 (5 bases). Trimming removed 1 base from V and 0 bases from J, with 16 bases in between. The germline V gene encodes CDR1 SGHDN and CDR2 FVKESK. The CDR3 runs to 18 residues. The CDR3 sequence is CASSQVKGNHRSYNEQFF. The DNA for the CDR3 is TGTGCCAGCAGCCAAGTTAAGGGGAATCACCGCTCCTACAATGAGCAGTTCTTC.

CDR3 amino acids: CASSPRDRGYEQYF. The CDR3 nucleotides read TGTGCCAGCAGCCCAAGGGACAGGGGATACGAGCAGTACTTC. V gene TRBV5-4 combines with J gene TRBJ2-7; 10 bases are a match to TRBD1. The CDR3 length is 14 residues. The V segment lost 4 bases and the J segment 4 bases; nucleotides outside the gene matches: 5. CDR1 is SGHNT and CDR2 is YYREEE in the germline V gene (reference sequence).

The chain is built from TRBV2 and TRBJ1-1; no definite D call. The V gene's germline CDR1 is SNHLY and CDR2 FYNNEI. The V end lost 4 bases, the J end lost 1 base, and 10 bases lay between the germline ends. This CDR3 contains 14 residues. CDR3 DNA sequence: TGTGCCAGCAGTGGGGCGGGTGGGAACACTGAAGCTTTCTTT. Protein: CASSGAGGNTEAFF.

The DNA of the CDR3 is TGTGCCAGCAGCTTGGCGGTCATTGGGGCCCGGACCCAGTACTTC. Translating gives CASSLAVIGARTQYF. This rearrangement joins TRBV5-6 to TRBJ2-5; maybe TRBD1 (5 bases). This CDR3 spans 15 amino acids. Looked up from germline, CDR1 is SGHDT and CDR2 is YYEEEE. V gave up 0 bases and J gave up 7 bases, with 16 bases separating them.

The genes are TRBV28 and TRBJ1-2; 8 bases fit TRBD1. Germline-derived CDR1 and CDR2 are MDHEN and SYDVKM. The CDR3 consists of 17 residues. The V segment lost 6 bases and the J segment 4 bases; nucleotides outside the gene matches: 16. The CDR3 loop reads CASSSDREAGIIYGYTF. In DNA form, the CDR3 reads TGTGCCAGCAGCTCGGACAGGGAAGCGGGGATAATCTATGGCTACACCTTC.

Here the CDR3 DNA reads TGTGCCTGGAGTCTTCAGGGCGGGGTCTACGAGCAGTACTTC. Translating it yields CAWSLQGGVYEQYF. V usage is TRBV30 and J usage is TRBJ2-7; a weak D match, TRBD2 (6 bases). The germline V gene has CDR1 GTSNPN and CDR2 SVGIG (reference sequence). The V end was cut by 2 bases, the J end by 3 bases, with 14 bases between. The CDR3 sequence is 14 residues long.

A note on this clone: Other DNA sequences of this sample code for an identical CDR3. CDR3: CASSQEDRLNTEAFF. The CDR3 DNA follows: TGCGCCAGCAGCCAAGAAGACAGGTTGAACACTGAAGCTTTCTTT. This chain uses TRBV4-1 with TRBJ1-1, with D possibly being TRBD1 (6 bases). This CDR3 has 15 residues. Germline values: CDR1 MGHRA, CDR2 YSYEKL. The V end lost 0 bases, the J end lost 0 bases, and 8 bases lay between the germline ends.

The chain recombines TRBV5-6 with TRBJ1-2; TRBD1 matches at 9 bases. Germline V CDR1 and CDR2: SGHDT, YYEEEE. V was clipped by 5 bases and J by 8 bases; unmatched bases: 7. The CDR3 has 13 residues. In nucleotides, the CDR3 is TGTGCCAGCAGGCGGACAGGGGTTGGAGGCTACACCTTC. It translates to CASRRTGVGGYTF. Supplemented by reference TRBV5-6 and TRBJ1-2, the full variable domain reads DAGVTQSPTHLIKTRGQQVTLRCSPKSGHDTVSWYQQALGQGPQFIFQYYEEEERQRGNFPDRFSGHQFPNYSSELNVNALLLGDSALYLCASRRTGVGGYTFGSGTRLTVV.